This T cell receptor (beta chain) derives from a study of blood T cell repertoires in COVID-19. Germline CDR1 and CDR2: SGHNT and YYREEE (reference sequence). Trimming shortened V by 0 bases and J by 4 bases, and 4 bases separated the two germline ends. CDR3 length: 12 residues. Here immunoSEQ multiplex PCR was the method, and the copy in TCRdb shows in-frame clones only, minus some. The sample lists 150,000 or so clones; 75% to 85% were seen once. The sample taken for sequencing was peripheral blood. The sequence was collected from a woman between 50 and 59 years old in a cohort sampled during active or convalescent COVID-19. The chain is built from TRBV5-4 and TRBJ1-2; D is undetermined. CDR3 loop: CASSLAGYGYTF. For the CDR3, the DNA is TGTGCCAGCAGCTTGGCCGGCTATGGCTACACCTTC.